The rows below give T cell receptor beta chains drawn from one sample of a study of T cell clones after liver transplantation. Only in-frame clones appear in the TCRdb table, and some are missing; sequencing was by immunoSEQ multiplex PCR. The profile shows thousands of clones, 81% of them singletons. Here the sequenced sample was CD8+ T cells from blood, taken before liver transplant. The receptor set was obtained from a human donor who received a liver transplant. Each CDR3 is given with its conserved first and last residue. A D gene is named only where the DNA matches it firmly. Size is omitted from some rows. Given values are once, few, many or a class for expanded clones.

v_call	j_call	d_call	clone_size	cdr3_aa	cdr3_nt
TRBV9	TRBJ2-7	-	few	CASSLGPNYEQYF	TGTGCCAGCAGCCTTGGACCCAACTACGAGCAGTACTTC
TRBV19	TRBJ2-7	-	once	CASSIDHGGPTYEQYF	TGTGCCAGTAGTATAGATCATGGGGGCCCTACCTACGAGCAGTACTTC
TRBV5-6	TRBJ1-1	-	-	CASSLELVSTEAFF	TGTGCCAGCAGCTTGGAGCTCGTTAGCACTGAAGCTTTCTTT
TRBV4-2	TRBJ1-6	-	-	CASSQDRGGGNNSPLHF	TGTGCCAGCAGCCAAGATCGGGGTGGCGGGAATAATTCACCCCTCCACTTT
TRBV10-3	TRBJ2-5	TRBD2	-	CAISDGLAGGPHQETQYF	TGTGCCATCAGTGATGGACTAGCGGGGGGGCCCCACCAAGAGACCCAGTACTTC
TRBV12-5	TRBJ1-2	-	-	CASGFYFSVNYGYTF	TGTGCTAGTGGTTTCTATTTTTCGGTTAACTATGGCTACACCTTC
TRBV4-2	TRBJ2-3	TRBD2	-	CASSLTGGAVPQADTQYF	TGTGCCAGCAGTCTAACCGGGGGGGCGGTCCCCCAGGCAGATACGCAGTATTTT
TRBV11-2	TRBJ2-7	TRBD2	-	CASSSLGGGEEQYF	TGTGCCAGCAGCTCTCTGGGCGGGGGGGAAGAGCAGTACTTC
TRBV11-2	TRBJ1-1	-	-	CASSLEPGENTEAFF	TGTGCCAGCAGCTTAGAACCCGGGGAGAACACTGAAGCTTTCTTT
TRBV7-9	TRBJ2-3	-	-	CASSLAGAITDTQYF	TGTGCCAGCAGCTTAGCGGGGGCCATCACAGATACGCAGTATTTT
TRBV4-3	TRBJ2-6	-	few	CASSQDGTASGANVLTF	TGCGCCAGCAGCCAAGATGGTACAGCGTCTGGGGCCAACGTCCTGACTTTC
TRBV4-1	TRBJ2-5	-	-	CASSQDSAQETQYF	TGCGCCAGCAGCCAAGACTCGGCTCAAGAGACCCAGTACTTC
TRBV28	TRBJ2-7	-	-	CASRMDDTYEQYF	TGTGCCAGCAGGATGGACGATACCTACGAGCAGTACTTC
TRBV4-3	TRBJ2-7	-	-	CASSRALNYEQYF	TGCGCCAGCAGCCGAGCTCTAAACTACGAGCAGTACTTC
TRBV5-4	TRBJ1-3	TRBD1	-	CASSYRGYGNTIYF	TGTGCCAGCAGTTACAGGGGCTATGGAAACACCATATATTTT
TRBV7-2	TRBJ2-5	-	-	CASSLYRAETQYF	TGTGCCAGCAGCTTATACAGGGCGGAGACCCAGTACTTC
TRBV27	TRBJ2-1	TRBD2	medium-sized	CASSQTSGSYNEQFF	TGTGCCAGCAGTCAAACTAGCGGGAGCTACAATGAGCAGTTCTTC
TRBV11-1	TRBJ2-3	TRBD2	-	CASSLLRGGTDTQYF	TGTGCCAGCAGCTTACTGCGGGGAGGGACAGATACGCAGTATTTT
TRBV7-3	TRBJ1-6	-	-	CASSLTKGLNTVNSPLHF	TGTGCCAGCAGCTTAACGAAGGGACTGAATACCGTTAATTCACCCCTCCACTTT
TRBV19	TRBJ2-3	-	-	CASSIDRVADTQYF	TGTGCCAGTAGTATAGACAGGGTGGCTGATACGCAGTATTTT
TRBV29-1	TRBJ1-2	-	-	CSVDSGFSF	TGCAGCGTTGATAGCGGATTTTCATTC
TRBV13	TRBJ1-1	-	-	CASSRRGSGQETEAFF	TGTGCCAGCAGCCGCAGAGGGTCGGGGCAAGAGACTGAAGCTTTCTTT
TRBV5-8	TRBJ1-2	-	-	CASSLFSPTNGYTF	TGTGCCAGCAGCTTGTTTAGCCCAACCAATGGCTACACCTTC
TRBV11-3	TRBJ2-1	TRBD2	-	CASSLGLAGGYNEQFF	TGTGCCAGCAGCTTAGGACTAGCGGGAGGCTACAATGAGCAGTTCTTC
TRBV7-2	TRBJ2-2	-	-	CASSLDNANTGELFF	TGTGCCAGCAGCTTAGACAACGCGAACACCGGGGAGCTGTTTTTT
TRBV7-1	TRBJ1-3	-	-	CASSPTESGNTIYF	TGTGCCAGCAGCCCCACGGAGTCTGGAAACACCATATATTTT
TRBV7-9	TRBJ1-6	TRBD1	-	CASSLFGQGDNSPLHF	TGTGCCAGCAGCTTATTTGGACAGGGGGATAATTCACCCCTCCACTTT
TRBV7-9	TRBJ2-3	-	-	CASSPTSLGNTQYF	TGTGCCAGCAGCCCGACTTCCCTAGGGAATACGCAGTATTTT
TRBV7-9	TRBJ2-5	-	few	CASTRGETQYF	TGTGCCAGCACCCGAGGAGAGACCCAGTACTTC
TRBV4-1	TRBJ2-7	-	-	CASSHTSDTSYEQYF	TGCGCCAGCAGCCACACCTCGGACACCTCCTACGAGCAGTACTTC
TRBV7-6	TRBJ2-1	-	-	CASSYPDEQFF	TGTGCCAGCAGTTACCCGGATGAGCAGTTCTTC
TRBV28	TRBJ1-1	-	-	CASSGALNTEAFF	TGTGCCAGCAGTGGGGCCCTGAACACTGAAGCTTTCTTT
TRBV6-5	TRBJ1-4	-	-	CASSYTGIEKLFF	TGTGCCAGCAGTTACACAGGGATTGAAAAACTGTTTTTT
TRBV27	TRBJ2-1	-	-	CASTLRGPNNEQFF	TGTGCCAGCACCCTACGGGGACCTAACAATGAGCAGTTCTTC
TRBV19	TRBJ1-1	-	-	CASSIVGGGTEAFF	TGTGCCAGTAGTATTGTGGGGGGTGGCACTGAAGCTTTCTTT
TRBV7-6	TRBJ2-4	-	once	CASSLMYRNIAKNIQYF	TGTGCCAGCAGCTTGATGTACAGGAACATAGCCAAAAACATTCAGTACTTC